These 9 T cell receptor beta chains were all obtained from the same sample, sequenced in a study of glioma-infiltrating T cells. TCR alpha and beta CDR3 regions were amplified from RNA using iRepertoire nested multiplex PCR. TCRdb independently ran MiXCR on the multiplex PCR reads; one entry per CDR3 protein. The table includes some 16,000 distinct CDR3 sequences, 58% detected once. The sample consisted of glioma tissue, nonneoplastic brain tissue, or PBMCs (not recorded which). These receptors all stem from a human donor with low-grade glioma or glioblastoma, undergoing nonglioma brain surgery, or in good health (not recorded which).

This clonotype was counted between two and nine times. The chain is built from TRBV9 and TRBJ1-6; 9 nucleotides line up with TRBD1. The CDR3 runs 16 residues. V lost 4 bases and J lost 9; bases outside the gene matches: 11. Germline loops: CDR1 SGDLS, CDR2 YYNGEE. DNA of the CDR3: TGTGCCAGCAGCACCTTGTCCGGGACAGGGAGTTCACCCCTCCACTTT. Translating gives CASSTLSGTGSSPLHF.

J is TRBJ2-3 and V is TRBV6-2 or TRBV6-3, with 8 bases matching TRBD2. The CDR3 runs 13 residues. The V and J ends lost 6 bases and 1 base, in that order; junction bases with no gene match: 0. The V gene's germline CDR1 is MNHEY and CDR2 SVGEGT. The CDR3 region is CASRLAGTDTQYF. The CDR3, as DNA: TGTGCCAGCAGACTAGCGGGCACAGATACGCAGTATTTT.

The chain combines TRBV20-1 with TRBJ1-5; unclear D gene. The V gene's germline CDR1 is DFQATT and CDR2 SNEGSKA (reference sequence). V dropped 1 base and J dropped 4 bases, with 17 bases sitting between them. The CDR3 runs to 16 residues. For the CDR3, the DNA is TGCAGTGCTAGAGCAAAAGGAAATACCCCAAATCAGCCCCAGCATTTT. It translates to CSARAKGNTPNQPQHF.

There are a few counts of this clonotype. The CDR3 reads CAISDRGGLTDTQYF. The CDR3 DNA reads TGTGCCATTTCAGACAGGGGGGGACTCACAGATACGCAGTATTTT. The genes are TRBV6-1 and TRBJ2-3; TRBD1 matches 9 bases. Germline CDR1 and CDR2: MNHNS and SASEGT. V shed 10 bases, J shed 2 bases, and the junction held 10 bases outside the gene matches. The CDR3 is 15 amino acids.

This clonotype appeared a few times. This could be a read error, since a much larger clone is one nucleotide away. The V call is TRBV6-1, the J call TRBJ1-1, with 7 bases aligning to TRBD1. Unmatched junction bases numbered 15, after V lost 5 bases and J lost 3 bases. The CDR3 runs 17 residues. Germline V gene lookup returns CDR1 MNHNS and CDR2 SASEGT. The CDR3 region is CASSPYHRQGGDTEAFF. CDR3 DNA: TGTGCCAGCAGTCCCTACCACCGACAGGGCGGTGACACTGAAGCTTTCTTT.

Worth noting for this clonotype: A much larger clone is a single base away; this may be a read error. The rearrangement joins TRBV28 to TRBJ2-7; the D call may be TRBD1 or TRBD2 (5 bases each). This CDR3 has 14 residues. CDR1 and CDR2 from the germline V gene are MDHEN and SYDVKM. V lost 5 bases and J 2 bases, leaving 13 bases between the germline ends. CDR3 nucleotide sequence: TGTGCCAGCAGTCCCGGGGCAGAGACCTACGAGCAGTACTTC. Its protein product is CASSPGAETYEQYF.

This chain connects TRBV7-2 to TRBJ2-7, with 7 nucleotides matching TRBD1. The CDR3 has 13 amino acids. Germline V lookup: CDR1 SGHTA, CDR2 FQGNSA. V lost 5 bases and J lost 2; bases outside the gene matches: 3. The CDR3 bases are TGTGCCAGCAGCCGGGACAGAACCTACGAGCAGTACTTC. It yields the protein CASSRDRTYEQYF.

This clonotype was found a few times. The chain uses TRBV6-2 or TRBV6-3 and TRBJ1-1; D might be TRBD1 (5 bases). Looked up from germline, CDR1 is MNHEY and CDR2 is SVGEGT. V gave up 2 bases and J gave up 2 bases, with 9 bases separating them. CDR3 length equals 14 residues. This CDR3 reads CASSYLQGNTEAFF. CDR3 bases: TGTGCCAGCAGTTACCTTCAGGGAAACACTGAAGCTTTCTTT.

A few counts support this clonotype. The chain joins TRBV5-1 to TRBJ2-2, with D possibly matching TRBD2 (5 bases). This CDR3 has 15 residues. Looked up from germline, CDR1 is SGHRS and CDR2 is YFSETQ. Trimming removed 1 base at V and 4 bases at J, with 11 bases between. Here the CDR3 reads CASSLQRSRTGELFF. The CDR3 nucleotides read TGCGCCAGCAGCTTGCAGCGGTCCCGCACCGGGGAGCTGTTTTTT. Drawing the rest from reference TRBV5-1 and TRBJ2-2, the complete variable domain is KAGVTQTPRYLIKTRGQQVTLSCSPISGHRSVSWYQQTPGQGLQFLFEYFSETQRNKGNFPGRFSGRQFSNSRSEMNVSTLELGDSALYLCASSLQRSRTGELFFGEGSRLTVL.